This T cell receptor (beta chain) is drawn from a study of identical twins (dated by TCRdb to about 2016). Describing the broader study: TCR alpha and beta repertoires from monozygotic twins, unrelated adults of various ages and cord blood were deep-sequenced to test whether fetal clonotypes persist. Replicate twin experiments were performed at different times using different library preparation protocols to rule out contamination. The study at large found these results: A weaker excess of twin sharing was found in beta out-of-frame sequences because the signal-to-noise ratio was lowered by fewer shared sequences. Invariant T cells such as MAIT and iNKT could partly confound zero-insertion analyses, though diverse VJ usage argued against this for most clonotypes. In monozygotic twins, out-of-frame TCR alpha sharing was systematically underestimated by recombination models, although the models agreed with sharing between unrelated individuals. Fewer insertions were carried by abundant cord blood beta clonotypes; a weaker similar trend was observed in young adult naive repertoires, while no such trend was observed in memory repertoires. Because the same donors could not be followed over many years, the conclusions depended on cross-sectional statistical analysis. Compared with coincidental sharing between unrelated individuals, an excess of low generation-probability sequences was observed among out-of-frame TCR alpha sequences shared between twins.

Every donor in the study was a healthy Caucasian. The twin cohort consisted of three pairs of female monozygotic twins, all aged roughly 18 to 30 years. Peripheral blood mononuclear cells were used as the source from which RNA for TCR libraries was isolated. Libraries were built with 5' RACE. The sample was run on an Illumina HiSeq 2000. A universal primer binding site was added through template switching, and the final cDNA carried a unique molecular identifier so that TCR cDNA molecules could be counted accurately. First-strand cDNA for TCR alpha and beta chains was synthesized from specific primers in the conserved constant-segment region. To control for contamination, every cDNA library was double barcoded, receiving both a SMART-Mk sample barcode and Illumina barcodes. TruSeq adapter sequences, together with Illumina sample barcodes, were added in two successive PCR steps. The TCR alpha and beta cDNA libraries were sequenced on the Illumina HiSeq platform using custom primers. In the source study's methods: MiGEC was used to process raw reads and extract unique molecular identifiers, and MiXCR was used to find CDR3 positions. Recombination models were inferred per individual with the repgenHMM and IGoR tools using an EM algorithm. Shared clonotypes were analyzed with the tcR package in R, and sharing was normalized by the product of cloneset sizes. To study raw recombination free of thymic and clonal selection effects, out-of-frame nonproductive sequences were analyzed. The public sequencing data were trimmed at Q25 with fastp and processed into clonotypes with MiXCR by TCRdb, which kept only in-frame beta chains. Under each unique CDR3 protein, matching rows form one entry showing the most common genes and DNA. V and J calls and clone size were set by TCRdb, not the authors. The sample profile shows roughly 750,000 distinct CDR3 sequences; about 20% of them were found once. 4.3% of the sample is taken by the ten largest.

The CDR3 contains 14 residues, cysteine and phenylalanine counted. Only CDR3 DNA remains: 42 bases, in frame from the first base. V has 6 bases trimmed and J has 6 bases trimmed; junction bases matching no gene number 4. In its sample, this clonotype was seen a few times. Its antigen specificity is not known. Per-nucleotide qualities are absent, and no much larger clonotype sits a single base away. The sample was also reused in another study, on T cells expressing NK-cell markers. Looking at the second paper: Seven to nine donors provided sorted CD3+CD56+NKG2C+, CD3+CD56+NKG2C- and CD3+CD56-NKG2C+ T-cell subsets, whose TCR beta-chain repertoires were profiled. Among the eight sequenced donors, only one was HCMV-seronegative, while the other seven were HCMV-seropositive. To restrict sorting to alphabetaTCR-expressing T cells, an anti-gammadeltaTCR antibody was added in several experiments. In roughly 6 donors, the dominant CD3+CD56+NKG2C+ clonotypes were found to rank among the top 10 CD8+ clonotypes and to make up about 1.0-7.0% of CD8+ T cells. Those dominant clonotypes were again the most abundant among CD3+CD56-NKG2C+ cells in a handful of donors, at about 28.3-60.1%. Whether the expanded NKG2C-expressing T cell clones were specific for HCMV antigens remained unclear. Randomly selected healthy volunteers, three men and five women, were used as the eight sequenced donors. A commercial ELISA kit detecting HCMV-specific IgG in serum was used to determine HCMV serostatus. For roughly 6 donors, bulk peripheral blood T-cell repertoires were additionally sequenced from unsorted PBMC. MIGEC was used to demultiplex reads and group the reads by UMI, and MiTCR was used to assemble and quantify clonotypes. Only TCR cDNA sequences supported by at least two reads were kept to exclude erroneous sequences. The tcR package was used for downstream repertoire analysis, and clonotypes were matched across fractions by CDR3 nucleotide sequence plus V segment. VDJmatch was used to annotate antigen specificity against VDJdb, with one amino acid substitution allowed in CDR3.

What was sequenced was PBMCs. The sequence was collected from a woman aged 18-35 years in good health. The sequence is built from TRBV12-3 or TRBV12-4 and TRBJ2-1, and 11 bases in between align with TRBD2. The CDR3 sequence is CASSTSGSSNEQFF. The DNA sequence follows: TGTGCCAGCAGCACTAGCGGGAGTTCCAATGAGCAGTTCTTC.